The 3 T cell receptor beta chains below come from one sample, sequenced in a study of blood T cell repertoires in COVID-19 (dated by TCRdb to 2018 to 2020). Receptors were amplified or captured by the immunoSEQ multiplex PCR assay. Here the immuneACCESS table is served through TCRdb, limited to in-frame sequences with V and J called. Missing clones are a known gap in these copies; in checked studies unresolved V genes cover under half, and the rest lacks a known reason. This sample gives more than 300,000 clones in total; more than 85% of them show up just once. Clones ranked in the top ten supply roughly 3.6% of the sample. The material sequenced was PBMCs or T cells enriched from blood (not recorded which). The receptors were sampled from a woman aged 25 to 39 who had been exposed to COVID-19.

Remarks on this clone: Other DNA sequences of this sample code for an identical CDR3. CDR3: CASSPESYEQYF. CDR3 DNA sequence: TGTGCCAGCTCACCAGAGTCCTACGAGCAGTACTTC. J is TRBJ2-7 and V is TRBV18; no clear D. This CDR3 is 12 amino acids long. V lost 2 bases, J lost 1 base, and 3 bases lay in between. Germline CDR1 reads KGHSH; CDR2 reads LQKENI.

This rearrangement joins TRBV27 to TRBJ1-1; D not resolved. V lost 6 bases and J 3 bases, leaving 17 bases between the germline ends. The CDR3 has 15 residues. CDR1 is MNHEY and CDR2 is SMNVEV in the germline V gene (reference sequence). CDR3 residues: CASRGRLQQDTEAFF. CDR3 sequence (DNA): TGTGCCAGCAGGGGGAGATTGCAGCAAGACACTGAAGCTTTCTTT.

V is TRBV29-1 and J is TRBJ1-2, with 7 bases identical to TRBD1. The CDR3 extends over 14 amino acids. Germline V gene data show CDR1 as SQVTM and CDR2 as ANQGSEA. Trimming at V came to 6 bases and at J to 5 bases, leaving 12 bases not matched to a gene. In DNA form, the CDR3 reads TGCAGCGTGAGGACAGGAATATATGGGTATGGCTACACCTTC. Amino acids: CSVRTGIYGYGYTF.